Sequencing of this TCR beta chain was carried out in a study of blood T cell repertoires in COVID-19. Looking at the study overall: There were acute and convalescent COVID-19 samples, and they came from the United States, Italy and Spain. T cells, B-cell-depleted T cells, or PBMCs supplied cDNA or gDNA.

TCRdb keeps only in-frame clones here, not all; method: immunoSEQ multiplex PCR. The repertoire holds under 350,000 clones, with 70% to 90% as singletons. Trimming removed 5 bases from V and 1 base from J, with 3 bases in between. Germline V lookup: CDR1 SGHAT, CDR2 FQNNGV. CDR3 length: 11 amino acids. The V and J genes are TRBV11-2 and TRBJ2-7; D is ambiguous. Material: peripheral blood. The TCR originated in a man aged 65 to 79 with acute or convalescent COVID-19. This CDR3 reads CASSRSYEQYF. CDR3 DNA: TGTGCCAGCAGCCGTTCCTACGAGCAGTACTTC. The full variable domain, its missing parts supplied by reference TRBV11-2 and TRBJ2-7, is EAGVAQSPRYKIIEKRQSVAFWCNPISGHATLYWYQQILGQGPKLLIQFQNNGVVDDSQLPKDRFSAERLKGVDSTLKIQPAKLEDSAVYLCASSRSYEQYFGPGTRLTVT.